This is a list of T cell receptor beta chains from one sample in a study of shared clonotypes between healthy human individuals. The assay was immunoSEQ multiplex PCR, and TCRdb's table has in-frame clones only and misses some. The data show about a million clones, 70% to 85% seen once. Sequencing used memory CD4+ T cells from PBMCs. The receptors come from a man between 18 and 35 years old in good health. Some clones in this sample may be carry-over from other donors' samples. Both conserved end residues are part of each CDR3. Fields, in order: V gene, D gene, J gene, clone size, CDR3 DNA, CDR3 protein. The D gene is left open where the match is weak. Clone size is given for some rows only: seen once, a few or many times, or a class if the clone is expanded.

TRBV28	TRBD2	TRBJ2-7	NA	TGTGCCAGCAGTTTTAAGCGGATTTTAGCGGGAGGTGCTTCTTTATACGAGCAGTACTTC	CASSFKRILAGGASLYEQYF
TRBV18	NA	TRBJ1-1	NA	TGTGCCAGCTCACCACTTACAGGGACTGAAGCTTTCTTT	CASSPLTGTEAFF
TRBV7-9	NA	TRBJ2-7	NA	TGTGCCAGCAGCTCGCTGGGGACGGAGGAAAATGAGCAGTACTTC	CASSSLGTEENEQYF
TRBV5-1	TRBD1	TRBJ1-3	NA	TGCGCCAGCAGCCCGCTGGACAGGGGAACTGGAAACACCATATATTTT	CASSPLDRGTGNTIYF
TRBV29-1	NA	TRBJ2-1	NA	TGCAGCGTTCCCCCTGGTCGGAGCATGGATGAGCAGTTCTTC	CSVPPGRSMDEQFF
TRBV9	NA	TRBJ2-7	NA	TGTGCCAGCAGCGTAGGTTCCTACGAGCAGTACTTC	CASSVGSYEQYF
TRBV9	NA	TRBJ1-4	once	TGTGCCAGCAGCGGAGATGTTGGCGAAAAACTGTTTTTT	CASSGDVGEKLFF
TRBV6-5	TRBD1	TRBJ1-1	NA	TGTGCCAGCAGTTACGGGACAGCGAACACTGAAGCTTTCTTT	CASSYGTANTEAFF
TRBV7-2	NA	TRBJ2-5	NA	TGTGCCAGCAGCTTAGTAGAGACCCAGTACTTC	CASSLVETQYF
TRBV28	NA	TRBJ2-3	NA	TGTGCCAGCAGTTACCCCATAGGGGCTACACAGATTACGCAGTATTTT	CASSYPIGATQITQYF
TRBV10-3	TRBD2	TRBJ2-7	NA	TGTGCCATGCGGACTAGCGGGGGGAAAGCCTACGAGCAGTACTTC	CAMRTSGGKAYEQYF
TRBV2	NA	TRBJ1-2	NA	TGTGCCAGCAGGACCCGGGGGGATAGCTACACCTTC	CASRTRGDSYTF
TRBV5-1	TRBD2	TRBJ2-7	NA	TGCGCCAGCAGCCCCGGGAGTGGTGGGATCAGCGGGAGTGGCACCTACGAGCAGTACTTC	CASSPGSGGISGSGTYEQYF
TRBV25-1	NA	TRBJ2-7	NA	TGTGCCAGCAGTGACCACAGGAGGACCCACGAGCAGTACTTC	CASSDHRRTHEQYF
TRBV19	TRBD1	TRBJ1-1	once	TGTGCCAGTAGTATTAGTGGGACAGGGGTTGAAGCTTTCTTT	CASSISGTGVEAFF
TRBV28	NA	TRBJ1-1	NA	TGTGCCAGCAGTGCCGGCCAGGGCACTGAAGCTTTCTTT	CASSAGQGTEAFF
TRBV5-8	TRBD2	TRBJ2-7	NA	TGTGCCAGCAGCTTGGTTCCTAGCGGAAGGAGCTCCTACGAGCAGTACTTC	CASSLVPSGRSSYEQYF